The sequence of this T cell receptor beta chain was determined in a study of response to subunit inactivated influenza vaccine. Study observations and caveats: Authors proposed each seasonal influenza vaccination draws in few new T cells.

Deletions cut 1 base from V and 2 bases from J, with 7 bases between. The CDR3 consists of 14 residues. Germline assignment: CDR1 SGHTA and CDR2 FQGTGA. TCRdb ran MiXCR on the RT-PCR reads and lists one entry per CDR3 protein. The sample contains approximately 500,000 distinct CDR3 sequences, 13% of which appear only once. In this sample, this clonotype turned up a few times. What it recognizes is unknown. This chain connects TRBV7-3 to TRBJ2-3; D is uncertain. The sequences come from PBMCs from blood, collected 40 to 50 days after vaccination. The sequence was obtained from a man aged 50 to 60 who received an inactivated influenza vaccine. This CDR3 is CASSLNRLTDTQYF. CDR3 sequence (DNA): TGTGCCAGCAGCTTAAATCGCCTCACAGATACGCAGTATTTT.